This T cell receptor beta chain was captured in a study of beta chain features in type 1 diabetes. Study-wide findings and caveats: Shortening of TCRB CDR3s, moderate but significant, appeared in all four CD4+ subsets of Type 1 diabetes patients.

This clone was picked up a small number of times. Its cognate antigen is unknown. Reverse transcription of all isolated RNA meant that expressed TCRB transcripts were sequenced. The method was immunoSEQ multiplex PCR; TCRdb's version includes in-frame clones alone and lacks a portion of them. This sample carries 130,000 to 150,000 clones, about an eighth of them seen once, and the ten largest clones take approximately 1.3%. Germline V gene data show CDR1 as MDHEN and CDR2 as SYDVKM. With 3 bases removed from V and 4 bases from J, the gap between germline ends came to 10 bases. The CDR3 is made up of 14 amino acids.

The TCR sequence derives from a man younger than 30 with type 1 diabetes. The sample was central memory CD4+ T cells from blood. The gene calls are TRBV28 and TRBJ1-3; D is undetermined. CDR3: CASSFPTGGNTIYF. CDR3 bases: TGTGCCAGCAGTTTTCCGACGGGCGGAAACACCATATATTTT.